Following are 10 T cell receptor beta chains from one sample sequenced in a study of T-cell reconstitution after alpha-beta-depleted transplantation in children. Unique molecular identifiers were incorporated when the TCRbeta library was constructed. Each CDR3 protein is one row after TCRdb ran MiXCR on the PCR reads. Found here are approximately 630,000 distinct CDR3 sequences, 10% to 15% of them singletons; the top ten hold about 0.79%. The source material was PBMCs, sampled before TCRalphabeta/CD19-depleted stem cell transplant. These receptor sequences come from a girl aged 2 to 9 with congenital amegakaryocytic thrombocytopenia, due to receive a stem cell transplant.

This clonotype was recorded at least ten times. The V and J genes are TRBV12-5 and TRBJ2-7; 11 bases are a match to TRBD2. J was trimmed by 5 bases and V by 6 bases; bases with no gene match: 12. The CDR3 covers 16 residues. Germline-derived CDR1 and CDR2 are LGHNT and FRNRAP. Here the CDR3 reads CASGASLAGVWHEQYF. Written as DNA, the CDR3 is TGTGCTAGTGGAGCTTCACTAGCGGGAGTTTGGCACGAGCAGTACTTC.

This clonotype was recorded many times. This sequence joins TRBV7-2 and TRBJ1-1; 7 bases are shared with TRBD1. Germline V gene sequence: CDR1 SGHTA, CDR2 FQGNSA. With V trimmed by 5 bases and J by 5 bases, 14 bases remained unmatched. CDR3 length: 16 amino acids. Here the CDR3 DNA reads TGTGCCAGCAGCCCACTAGCTTACAGGGGTGATACTGAAGCTTTCTTT. Protein sequence: CASSPLAYRGDTEAFF.

This clonotype was picked up many times. The CDR3 bases are TGCAGTGCTACTACCGGGACTAGCGCTAACAATGAGCAGTTCTTC. Its protein product is CSATTGTSANNEQFF. The chain employs TRBV20-1 and TRBJ2-1, with 10 bases identical to TRBD2. The V gene's germline CDR1 is DFQATT and CDR2 SNEGSKA (reference sequence). V shed 4 bases and J 5 bases; nucleotides not matched to a gene: 8. The CDR3 length is 15 residues.

The V and J genes are TRBV11-3 and TRBJ2-3; a possible D gene is TRBD2 (7 bases). CDR3 length: 14 residues. The germline V gene encodes CDR1 SGHNT and CDR2 YENEEA. Deletions cut 5 bases from V and 6 bases from J, with 15 bases between. The chain's CDR3 is CASSPAGARDTQYF. The CDR3 region has the DNA TGTGCCAGCAGCCCCGCGGGGGCCAGGGATACGCAGTATTTT.

This clonotype was found a few times. The V gene is TRBV15, the J gene TRBJ2-3; a weak D match, TRBD2 (6 bases). Germline CDR1 is LNHNV and CDR2 is YYDKDF (reference sequence). V was pared by 5 bases and J by 4 bases, with 13 bases between. CDR3 length: 14 residues. The CDR3 DNA reads as TGTGCCACCAGCTACCTGCGGGGCCCAGATACGCAGTATTTT. Encoded protein: CATSYLRGPDTQYF.

This clonotype occurred many times. The chain joins TRBV7-9 to TRBJ2-7, with TRBD2 matching 11 bases. There are 17 residues in the CDR3. Germline V gives CDR1 SEHNR, CDR2 FQNEAQ (reference sequence). The V segment lost 4 bases and the J segment 2 bases; nucleotides outside the gene matches: 10. CDR3: CASSSSLLAGDTYEQYF. The CDR3 DNA follows: TGTGCCAGCAGCTCCTCCTTACTAGCGGGAGACACCTACGAGCAGTACTTC.

At least ten counts were recorded for this clonotype. The chain carries TRBV4-1 and TRBJ2-3; D gene uncertain. V dropped 1 base and J dropped 6 bases, with 14 bases sitting between them. The CDR3 has 15 amino acids. Germline V gene lookup returns CDR1 MGHRA and CDR2 YSYEKL. CDR3 bases: TGCGCCAGCAGCCAAGTCGGGCCCACTTTGGATACGCAGTATTTT. Its protein product is CASSQVGPTLDTQYF.

This clonotype was seen at least ten times. The CDR3 DNA reads as TGTGCCAGCAGTTTGGGCAGCCGAGGGAATAATTCACCCCTCCACTTT. Its translation is CASSLGSRGNNSPLHF. V and J are TRBV12-3 or TRBV12-4 and TRBJ1-6; the D is unclear. V shed 3 bases and J shed 5 bases, with 14 bases lying between them. The CDR3 is made up of 16 amino acids.

This clonotype came up many times. The chain couples TRBV20-1 to TRBJ2-5; 8 bases line up with TRBD2. Germline V gene lookup returns CDR1 DFQATT and CDR2 SNEGSKA (reference sequence). This CDR3 spans 13 amino acids. The V segment lost 5 bases and the J segment 3 bases; nucleotides outside the gene matches: 5. For the CDR3, the DNA is TGCAGTGCTTTGACTAGCGAGAAAGAGACCCAGTACTTC. Its protein product is CSALTSEKETQYF.

In regard to this clonotype: No DNA is shown, since the ends of the CDR3 on it are uncertain; the CDR3 is the one TCRdb lists. The chain links TRBV12-3 or TRBV12-4 to TRBJ2-7; the table's D call TRBD2 went unverified against the DNA. The CDR3 length equals 16 residues, ends included. The CDR3 loop reads CASSFGTGASGRLLYF.